Listed here are 20 T cell receptor beta chains from one sample, sequenced in a study of regulatory T cells in long-lasting Graves disease. Time point: newly diagnosed GD, antithyroid drugs for less than 3 months. The TCR library was made from RNA extracted from PBMCs. With iRepertoire HTBI primers and Arm-PCR of CDR3 regions, TCR beta libraries were built. One entry per CDR3 protein results from TCRdb running MiXCR on the multiplex PCR reads. The sample has hundreds of thousands of distinct CDR3 sequences, over 15% seen once. In addition, the sample was reused for a study of T cells in Graves' hyperthyroidism and ophthalmopathy.

The input for sequencing was peripheral blood mononuclear cells (PBMCs), taken at new diagnosis, from a patient treated with antithyroid drugs. These receptors came from a man aged 40-55 years with Graves disease.

In this sample, this clonotype turned up many times. The rearrangement uses TRBV2 and TRBJ2-3, with 12 bases lining up with TRBD2. The length of the CDR3 is 17 residues. The germline gives CDR1 SNHLY, CDR2 FYNNEI. Trimming took 5 bases from V and 3 from J; bases not matched to a gene: 9. The chain's CDR3 is CASSPTPTSGGTDTQYF. CDR3 nucleotide sequence: TGTGCCAGCAGTCCTACCCCTACTAGCGGGGGGACAGATACGCAGTATTTT.

The chain employs TRBV2 and TRBJ1-1, with 9 nucleotides matching TRBD1. Germline V gives CDR1 SNHLY, CDR2 FYNNEI. Trimming took 8 bases from V and 1 from J; bases not matched to a gene: 11. The CDR3 contains 16 residues. In DNA form, the CDR3 reads TGTGCCAGCCCGGGACAGGGCCGGCCAAAGAACACTGAAGCTTTCTTT. Protein sequence: CASPGQGRPKNTEAFF.

This clonotype was counted many times. The CDR3 bases are TGTGCCAGCAACACAGGGGTGAAGGAGCAGTACTTC. This sequence encodes CASNTGVKEQYF. The rearrangement joins TRBV28 to TRBJ2-7; 7 bases map to TRBD1. The CDR3 sequence is 12 residues long. Trimming at V came to 7 bases and at J to 7 bases, leaving 7 bases not matched to a gene. Germline CDR1 and CDR2: MDHEN and SYDVKM.

V and J are TRBV19 and TRBJ2-3, with a tentative D call TRBD2 (6 bases). Germline values: CDR1 LNHDA, CDR2 SQIVND (reference sequence). The V end lost 5 bases, the J end lost 8 bases, and 11 bases lay between the germline ends. The CDR3 is 12 residues long. CDR3 DNA sequence: TGTGCCAGTAGTCTTTGGGACTCTACGCAGTATTTT. Residues: CASSLWDSTQYF.

The sample holds a few counts of this clonotype. This chain joins TRBV7-9 and TRBJ1-2; unclear D gene. This CDR3 is 12 amino acids long. The V end lost 6 bases, the J end lost 2 bases, and 7 bases lay between the germline ends. CDR1 and CDR2 (germline): SEHNR, FQNEAQ (reference sequence). This CDR3 is CASRSGNYGYTF. CDR3 DNA: TGTGCCAGCAGATCCGGGAACTATGGCTACACCTTC.

This clonotype has just a few counts. The rearrangement joins TRBV2 to TRBJ2-3; 7 bases match TRBD2. CDR3 length equals 13 residues. V shed 6 bases, J shed 2 bases, and the junction held 2 bases outside the gene matches. Germline CDR1 and CDR2: SNHLY and FYNNEI. CDR3 sequence (DNA): TGTGCCAGCAGCGGGGGGAACACAGATACGCAGTATTTT. This encodes CASSGGNTDTQYF. Supplemented by reference TRBV2 and TRBJ2-3, the full variable domain reads EPEVTQTPSHQVTQMGQEVILRCVPISNHLYFYWYRQILGQKVEFLVSFYNNEISEKSEIFDDQFSVERPDGSNFTLKIRSTKLEDSAMYFCASSGGNTDTQYFGPGTRLTVL.

In its sample, this clonotype was seen many times. V usage is TRBV11-3 and J usage is TRBJ2-5; 9 nucleotides align to TRBD1. The CDR3 has 17 amino acids. The trim removed 4 bases at V and 3 bases at J, leaving 12 bases unmatched. Germline CDR1 reads SGHNT; CDR2 reads YENEEA. For the CDR3, the DNA is TGTGCCAGCAGCTCCGAGAGATCGGGACAGGGTGAAGAGACCCAGTACTTC. It specifies CASSSERSGQGEETQYF.

The V gene is TRBV19, the J gene TRBJ1-1; no clear D gene. V lost 3 bases to trimming and J lost 6 bases, with 14 bases between them. Germline loops: CDR1 LNHDA, CDR2 SQIVND (reference sequence). CDR3 length: 14 residues. The CDR3, as DNA: TGTGCCAGTAGTATTTCGAGTTGGTCCGCTGAAGCTTTCTTT. Translating gives CASSISSWSAEAFF.

This clonotype was seen a few times. The chain uses TRBV6-2 or TRBV6-3 and TRBJ2-3; D assignment may be TRBD1 or TRBD2 (9 bases each). V was pared by 5 bases and J by 2 bases, with 29 bases between. This CDR3 has 20 amino acids. The germline gives CDR1 MNHEY, CDR2 SVGEGT. CDR3 DNA: TGTGCCAGCAGTGAACCCCCCGGGACAGGGCTAGCGGGGAACACAGATACGCAGTATTTT. Its translation is CASSEPPGTGLAGNTDTQYF.

The sample holds many counts of this clonotype. The rearrangement links TRBV20-1 to TRBJ1-2; D not certain. The CDR3 totals 10 residues. In germline, CDR1 is DFQATT, CDR2 SNEGSKA (reference sequence). V dropped 1 base and J dropped 8 bases, with 5 bases sitting between them. DNA of the CDR3: TGCAGTGCTAGAGCAGACGGCTACACCTTC. It is translated as CSARADGYTF.

A few counts support this clonotype. The chain carries TRBV11-3 and TRBJ2-1; 7 positions match TRBD2. This CDR3 is built from 16 residues. Per the germline V gene, CDR1 is SGHNT and CDR2 is YENEEA. After removal of 8 bases from V and 1 base from J, the junction contained 11 bases not matched to a gene. The CDR3 region is CASSPYDSGSYNEQFF. Here the CDR3 DNA reads TGTGCCAGCTCCCCCTATGATAGCGGGTCCTACAATGAGCAGTTCTTC.

The chain has TRBV14 and TRBJ2-5; D ambiguous. CDR1 and CDR2 from the germline V gene are SGHDN and FVKESK. Trimming took 4 bases from V and 5 from J, leaving 20 bases between them. This CDR3 is 16 amino acids long. In nucleotides, the CDR3 is TGTGCCAGCAGCCTGTCCAATGCGATGAGCAGCGAGACCCAGTACTTC. Translation gives CASSLSNAMSSETQYF.

This clonotype was recorded at least ten times. CDR3 sequence reads: CASGEFTGEVRNQPQHF. DNA of the CDR3: TGTGCCAGCGGTGAATTCACAGGGGAGGTTCGCAATCAGCCCCAGCATTTT. V gene TRBV11-3 combines with J gene TRBJ1-5; 7 bases are shared with TRBD1. The CDR3 sequence is 17 residues long. Unmatched junction bases numbered 15, after V lost 8 bases and J lost 2 bases. CDR1 is SGHNT, CDR2 YENEEA, per germline. Variable domain in full (rest from reference TRBV11-3 and TRBJ1-5): EAGVVQSPRYKIIEKKQPVAFWCNPISGHNTLYWYLQNLGQGPELLIRYENEEAVDDSQLPKDRFSAERLKGVDSTLKIQPAELGDSAVYLCASGEFTGEVRNQPQHFGDGTRLSIL.

This clonotype was seen repeatedly, ten times or more. The chain combines TRBV3-1 with TRBJ1-1; the D gene is possibly TRBD1 (5 bases). Trimming took off 0 bases at V and 1 base at J, with 9 bases between the two ends. Germline V gene data show CDR1 as LGHDT and CDR2 as YNNKEL (reference sequence). The CDR3 sequence is 15 residues long. The CDR3 region has the DNA TGTGCCAGCAGCCAAGACAGGGTGGCGAACACTGAAGCTTTCTTT. Its translation is CASSQDRVANTEAFF.

This clonotype appeared many times. CDR3 sequence (DNA): TGTGCCAGCAGCCCCAGGACAGATCTCTATGGCTACACCTTC. It codes for CASSPRTDLYGYTF. The J gene is TRBJ1-2, the V gene TRBV3-1; D may be TRBD1 (6 bases). Germline CDR1 LGHDT, CDR2 YNNKEL (reference sequence). The ends were cut back, 4 bases at V and 4 bases at J, with 13 bases in the middle. CDR3 length equals 14 residues. The entire variable domain, with the rest obtained from reference TRBV3-1 and TRBJ1-2, is as follows: DTAVSQTPKYLVTQMGNDKSIKCEQNLGHDTMYWYKQDSKKFLKIMFSYNNKELIINETVPNRFSPKSPDKAHLNLHINSLELGDSAVYFCASSPRTDLYGYTFGSGTRLTVV.

The table lists this clonotype with many counts. J is TRBJ1-6 and V is TRBV12-3 or TRBV12-4; D remains unclear. Trimming took off 10 bases at V and 10 bases at J, with 14 bases between the two ends. CDR3 length: 12 amino acids. The CDR3 loop reads CANSSSNSPLHF. The CDR3 DNA sequence: TGTGCCAACTCCTCGAGCAACTCACCCCTCCACTTT.

The chain employs TRBV25-1 and TRBJ2-1; D is unresolved. The CDR3 is 13 residues long. Germline V gene lookup returns CDR1 MGHDK and CDR2 SYGVNS. The V and J ends lost 4 bases and 3 bases respectively, with 7 bases between them. DNA for the CDR3: TGTGCCAGCAGTGTCAACCACTACAATGAGCAGTTCTTC. Amino acids: CASSVNHYNEQFF.

This clonotype has ten or more counts. The chain joins TRBV2 to TRBJ1-4; 9 nucleotides line up with TRBD1. V was clipped by 2 bases and J by 8 bases; unmatched bases: 18. The CDR3 has 19 amino acids. Germline-derived CDR1 and CDR2 are SNHLY and FYNNEI. The CDR3 sequence is CASSEPHLLLDRGKEKLFF. The CDR3 bases are TGTGCCAGCAGTGAACCCCATTTGCTCCTCGACAGGGGGAAAGAAAAACTGTTTTTT.

Of note for this clonotype: The junction departs from germline at one end; a sequencing error may be responsible. The rearrangement uses TRBV2 and TRBJ2-2; 7 nucleotides match TRBD1. This CDR3 contains 14 residues. Germline V gives CDR1 SNHLY, CDR2 FYNNEI. The CDR3 DNA sequence: TGTGTCAGCAGGGCGACAGGGTTTACCGGGGAGCTGTTTTTT. Its protein product is CVSRATGFTGELFF.

In this sample, this clonotype turned up a few times. The chain has TRBV6-1 and TRBJ1-1; D might be TRBD1 (6 bases). The germline V gene has CDR1 MNHNS and CDR2 SASEGT. V dropped 8 bases and J dropped 1 base, with 11 bases sitting between them. CDR3 length: 13 amino acids. CDR3 protein: CASAATGNTEAFF. The CDR3 nucleotides are TGTGCCAGCGCGGCGACAGGGAACACTGAAGCTTTCTTT.